These 4 T cell receptor beta chains were sequenced from one sample in a study of blood T cells in healthy people across ages. Primed by a sample-barcoded 5' primer and a J-beta primer mix, a second PCR proceeded for about 7 to 11 cycles. TCRdb reanalysed the 5' RACE reads using MiXCR and keeps one entry per CDR3 protein. The sample carries some 1.6 million distinct CDR3 sequences, roughly 32% recorded once. Source material: blood. The receptors were sampled from a woman under 40 in good health.

The rearrangement joins TRBV20-1 to TRBJ1-1; D is uncertain. The CDR3 totals 14 residues. CDR1 is DFQATT and CDR2 is SNEGSKA in the germline V gene (reference sequence). V gave up 1 base and J gave up 1 base, with 10 bases separating them. This CDR3 reads CSARGYSANTEAFF. The CDR3 nucleotides read TGCAGTGCTAGAGGTTACAGTGCGAACACTGAAGCTTTCTTT.

The chain links TRBV20-1 to TRBJ1-1; weak D call: TRBD1 (6 bases). Germline V gene sequence: CDR1 DFQATT, CDR2 SNEGSKA (reference sequence). This CDR3 is 15 amino acids long. Trimming removed 2 bases at V and 3 bases at J, with 16 bases between. CDR3 coding DNA: TGCAGTGCTAGAATTTTTCGAGGGGGGTACACTGAAGCTTTCTTT. This encodes CSARIFRGGYTEAFF.

The chain links TRBV7-8 to TRBJ1-2; D is perhaps TRBD1 (5 bases). The CDR3 extends over 15 amino acids. Trimming removed 5 bases at V and 2 bases at J, with 15 bases between. The germline V gene has CDR1 SGHVS and CDR2 FQNEAQ. CDR3 bases: TGTGCCAGCAGCGAAGAAGCAGGGCCAAACTATGGCTACACCTTC. Protein product: CASSEEAGPNYGYTF.

CDR3 sequence reads: CASRRSYRESHEQYF. The CDR3 nucleotides read TGTGCCAGCAGACGCTCCTACAGGGAATCCCACGAGCAGTACTTC. V is TRBV5-4 and J is TRBJ2-7; a weak D match, TRBD1 (6 bases). Germline CDR1 and CDR2: SGHNT and YYREEE (reference sequence). The germline V and J ends were trimmed by 5 bases and 5 bases, with 20 bases remaining between them. The CDR3 sequence is 15 residues long.